The sequence of this T cell receptor (beta chain) was determined in a study of T cells in localized non-small cell lung cancer. Germline CDR1 reads LGHNA; CDR2 reads YSLEER. The CDR3 is 14 residues long. V lost 4 bases to trimming and J lost 5 bases, with 13 bases between them. About this clone: Its target is not known.

Assay used: immunoSEQ multiplex PCR; TCRdb lists only in-frame clones, some missing. Among about 25,000 clones listed, 92% were seen once. General study findings and limits: Since sequencing was restricted to only one region of the tumor, intratumor heterogeneity remains a possibility. In adjacent lung, a median roughly 60 of the top 100 tumor clones were found.

The clonotype was recovered from a man aged 35 to 69 with stage III squamous cell lung carcinoma. The rearrangement links TRBV4-3 to TRBJ2-3; D possibly corresponds to TRBD1 (5 bases). This specimen consisted of peripheral blood, obtained before any cancer treatment. The CDR3 DNA reads TGCGCCAGCAGCCCAGATAGGGGCATAGATACGCAGTATTTT. Residues: CASSPDRGIDTQYF.